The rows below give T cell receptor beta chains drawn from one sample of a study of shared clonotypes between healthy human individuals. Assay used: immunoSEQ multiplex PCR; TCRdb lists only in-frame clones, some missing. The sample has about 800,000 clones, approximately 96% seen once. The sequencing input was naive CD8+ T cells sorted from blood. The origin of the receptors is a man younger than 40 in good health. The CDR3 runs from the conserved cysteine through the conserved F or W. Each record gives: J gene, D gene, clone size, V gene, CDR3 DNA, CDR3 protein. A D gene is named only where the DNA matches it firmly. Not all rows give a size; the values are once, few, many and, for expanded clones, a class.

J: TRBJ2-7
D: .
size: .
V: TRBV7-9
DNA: TGTGCCAGCAGCTTTCTTTTCACGGACGAGCAGTACTTC
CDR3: CASSFLFTDEQYF

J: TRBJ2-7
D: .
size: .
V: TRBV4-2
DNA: TGTGCCAGCAGCCAACTAGTATTTAGCGAGCAGTACTTC
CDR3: CASSQLVFSEQYF

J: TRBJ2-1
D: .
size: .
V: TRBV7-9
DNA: TGTGCCAGCAGACCTGGGCAGGGTATAAGCTGGAATGAGCAGTTCTTC
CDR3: CASRPGQGISWNEQFF

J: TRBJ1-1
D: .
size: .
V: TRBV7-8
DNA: TGTGCCAGCAGCCTACAGGAGGTTGCCACTGAAGCTTTCTTT
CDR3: CASSLQEVATEAFF

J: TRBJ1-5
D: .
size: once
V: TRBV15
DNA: TGTGCCACCACCGAACGGGGCAGTCAGCCCCAGCATTTT
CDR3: CATTERGSQPQHF

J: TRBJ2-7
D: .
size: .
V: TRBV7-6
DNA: TGTGCCAGCAGCGGAGGGACAGCTCCTACCTACGAGCAGTACTTC
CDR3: CASSGGTAPTYEQYF

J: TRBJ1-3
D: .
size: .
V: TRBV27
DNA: TGTGCCAGCGGAAGCTCTGGAAACACCATATATTTT
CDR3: CASGSSGNTIYF

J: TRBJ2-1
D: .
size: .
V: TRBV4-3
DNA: TGCGCCAGCAGCGATGTGCCTCTTGGAGGTGAGCAGTTCTTC
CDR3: CASSDVPLGGEQFF

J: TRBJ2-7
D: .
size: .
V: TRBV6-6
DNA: TGTGCCAGCAGTTACGTGGCAGGGCCTTACTACGAGCAGTACTTC
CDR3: CASSYVAGPYYEQYF

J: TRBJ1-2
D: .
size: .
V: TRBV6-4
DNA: TGTGCCAGCAGTGACGGGGTTTCCTTTGCCTATGGCTACACCTTC
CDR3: CASSDGVSFAYGYTF

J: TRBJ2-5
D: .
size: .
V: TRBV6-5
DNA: TGTGCCAGCAGTTATGGGAGCGGAGCATTCCAAGAGACCCAGTACTTC
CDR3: CASSYGSGAFQETQYF

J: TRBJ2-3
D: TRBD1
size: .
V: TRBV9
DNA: TGTGCCAGCAGCGCAGACCGGGACAGATTCACAGATACGCAGTATTTT
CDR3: CASSADRDRFTDTQYF

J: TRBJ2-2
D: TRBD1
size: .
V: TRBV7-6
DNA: TGTGCCAGCAAGGCCGGACAGGGGGTGAACACCGGGGAGCTGTTTTTT
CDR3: CASKAGQGVNTGELFF

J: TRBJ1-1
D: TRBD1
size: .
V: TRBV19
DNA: TGTGCCAGTACAGATAGGGGGCCTAGCACTGAAGCTTTCTTT
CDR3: CASTDRGPSTEAFF

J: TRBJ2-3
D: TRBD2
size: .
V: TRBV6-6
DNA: TGTGCCAGCACTCCCGGCGGGAGTAGCACAGATACGCAGTATTTT
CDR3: CASTPGGSSTDTQYF

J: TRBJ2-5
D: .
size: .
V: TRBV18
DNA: TGTGCCAGCTCATCACCGTCCGGGCAAGAGACCCAGTACTTC
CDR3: CASSSPSGQETQYF

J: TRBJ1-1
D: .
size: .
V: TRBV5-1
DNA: TGCGCCAGCAGCCCGGAGGGGTTCCTCTACACTGAAGCTTTCTTT
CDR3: CASSPEGFLYTEAFF

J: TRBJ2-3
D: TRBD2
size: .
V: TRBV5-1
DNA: TGCGCCAGCAGCTCTAGCGGGAGCGCAGATACGCAGTATTTT
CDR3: CASSSSGSADTQYF